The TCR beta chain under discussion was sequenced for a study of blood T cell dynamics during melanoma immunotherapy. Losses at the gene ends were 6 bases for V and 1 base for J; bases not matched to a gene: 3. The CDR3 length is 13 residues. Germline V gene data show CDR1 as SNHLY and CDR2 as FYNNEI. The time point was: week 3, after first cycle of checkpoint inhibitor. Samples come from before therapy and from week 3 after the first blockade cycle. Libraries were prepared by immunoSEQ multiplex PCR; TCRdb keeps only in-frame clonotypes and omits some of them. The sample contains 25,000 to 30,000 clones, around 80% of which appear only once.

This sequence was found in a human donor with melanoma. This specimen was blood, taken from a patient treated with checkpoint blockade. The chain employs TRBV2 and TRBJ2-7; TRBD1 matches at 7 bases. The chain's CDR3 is CASSRDSSYEQYF. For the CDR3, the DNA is TGTGCCAGCAGCCGGGACAGTTCCTACGAGCAGTACTTC. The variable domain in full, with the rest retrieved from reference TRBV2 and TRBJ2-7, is EPEVTQTPSHQVTQMGQEVILRCVPISNHLYFYWYRQILGQKVEFLVSFYNNEISEKSEIFDDQFSVERPDGSNFTLKIRSTKLEDSAMYFCASSRDSSYEQYFGPGTRLTVT.